The clone carrying this T cell receptor (beta chain) was counted only a few times. Its antigen remains unknown. This sample is drawn from a study of cytomegalovirus exposure and HLA in healthy donors. Whole-study context: The approximately 130 validation repertoires and the roughly 670 first-cohort repertoires shared a platform, a later analysis reported.

CDR1 is SEHNR, CDR2 FQNEAQ, per germline (reference sequence). V was trimmed by 2 bases and J by 5 bases, leaving 12 bases between them. The CDR3 has 14 residues. Overall study results and limits: Reported performance of the classifier showed diagnosis of cytomegalovirus status with high specificity and sensitivity. Usually a TCR sequence was rare, but some public TCRs were found in many donors.

These donors were members of the roughly 110-subject validation cohort, a group separate from the approximately 680-subject first cohort. The assay was immunoSEQ multiplex PCR, and TCRdb's table has in-frame clones only and misses some. The repertoire has some 340,000 clones, roughly 87% of them found once; the top ten carry approximately 1.1%. This chain uses TRBV7-9 with TRBJ1-1, with a possible D match to TRBD1 (6 bases). The TCR was taken from a woman in her thirties in good health and CMV-seropositive. Material: PBMCs. For the CDR3, the DNA is TGTGCCAGCAGCTTATCGGTAGGGGGGACTGAAGCTTTCTTT. Translated: CASSLSVGGTEAFF.